The present T cell receptor beta chain was sequenced within a study of OX40 agonist ivuxolimab in advanced cancers. Overall study context: Patients were treated with intravenous ivuxolimab, dosed at 0.01 to 10 mg/kg and infused every 2 weeks.

Produced via immunoSEQ multiplex PCR; TCRdb's table is partial and in-frame only. This sample carries tens of thousands of clones, more than 85% of them seen once, and the ten largest clones take around 7%. The ends were cut back, 4 bases at V and 0 bases at J, with 15 bases in the middle. The CDR3 is made up of 16 amino acids. Germline CDR1 reads SGHRS; CDR2 reads YFSETQ. The sequenced sample was CD4+ or CD8+ T cells sorted from blood, obtained in a trial of the OX40 agonist ivuxolimab. The clonotype was recovered from an adult with an advanced solid tumor such as melanoma, head and neck, liver or kidney cancer. The rearrangement joins TRBV5-1 to TRBJ2-3; perhaps TRBD2 as D (6 bases). CDR3 amino acids: CASSGGGGTSTDTQYF. The CDR3 DNA is TGCGCCAGCAGCGGTGGCGGCGGGACTAGCACAGATACGCAGTATTTT.